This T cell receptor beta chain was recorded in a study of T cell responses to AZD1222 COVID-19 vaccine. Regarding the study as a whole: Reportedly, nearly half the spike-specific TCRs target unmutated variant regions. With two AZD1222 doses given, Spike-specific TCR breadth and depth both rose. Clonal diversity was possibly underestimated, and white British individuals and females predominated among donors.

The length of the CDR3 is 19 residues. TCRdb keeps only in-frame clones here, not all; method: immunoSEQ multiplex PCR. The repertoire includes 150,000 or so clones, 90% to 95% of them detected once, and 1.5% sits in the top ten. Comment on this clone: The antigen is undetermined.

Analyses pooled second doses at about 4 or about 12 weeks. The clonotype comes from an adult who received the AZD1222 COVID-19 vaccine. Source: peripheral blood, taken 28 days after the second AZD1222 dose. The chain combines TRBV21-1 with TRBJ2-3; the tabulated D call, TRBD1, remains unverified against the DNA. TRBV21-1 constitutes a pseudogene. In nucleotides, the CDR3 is TGTGCCAGCAGCGCCCGGACAGGGGTAGGACTGTCGTACACAGATACGCAGTATTTT. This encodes CASSARTGVGLSYTDTQYF.